These T cell receptor beta chains were read from a single sample in a study of shared clonotypes between healthy human individuals. The data were produced by immunoSEQ multiplex PCR, yet TCRdb's version contains in-frame clones alone and is incomplete. The profile shows roughly 2,000,000 clones, around 93% of them singletons. Input material: naive CD8+ T cells from PBMCs. The source of these receptors is a man in his late teens or twenties in good health. Some clones in this sample may be carry-over from other donors' samples. The CDR3 runs from the conserved cysteine through the conserved F or W. Fields, in order: clone size, J gene, D gene, V gene, CDR3 protein, CDR3 DNA. D genes are given only for firm matches. Clone size is not always given. Where it is, it says once, few, many or a class for expanded clones.

. | TRBJ1-1 | . | TRBV28 | CASSLRNREGVNTEAFF | TGTGCCAGCAGTTTACGGAACAGGGAGGGGGTGAACACTGAAGCTTTCTTT
. | TRBJ2-2 | . | TRBV9 | CASSWDTGELFF | TGTGCCAGCAGCTGGGATACCGGGGAGCTGTTTTTT
. | TRBJ2-7 | . | TRBV12-5 | CASGVHRELTYEQYF | TGTGCTAGTGGAGTTCACAGGGAGCTTACCTACGAGCAGTACTTC
. | TRBJ1-3 | . | TRBV5-1 | CASSLSASSGNTIYF | TGCGCCAGCAGCTTGTCAGCCAGCTCTGGAAACACCATATATTTT
. | TRBJ1-4 | . | TRBV25-1 | CASSPTTAGGREKLFF | TGTGCCAGCAGTCCGACCACAGCGGGGGGTAGGGAAAAACTGTTTTTT
. | TRBJ2-5 | . | TRBV19 | CASRQRDTYQETQYF | TGTGCCAGTAGACAACGGGACACTTACCAAGAGACCCAGTACTTC
few | TRBJ1-1 | . | TRBV4-1 | CASSQGFLTSLNTEAFF | TGCGCCAGCAGCCAAGGTTTCCTTACTTCTTTGAACACTGAAGCTTTCTTT
. | TRBJ2-1 | TRBD2 | TRBV18 | CASSPVPPGREGPNEQFF | TGTGCCAGCTCACCCGTACCTCCTGGGCGGGAGGGCCCCAATGAGCAGTTCTTC
. | TRBJ2-2 | . | TRBV30 | CAWSWGEGGELFF | TGTGCCTGGAGTTGGGGCGAGGGCGGGGAGCTGTTTTTT
. | TRBJ1-1 | . | TRBV27 | CASIRGIPYGNTEAFF | TGTGCCAGCATCCGGGGGATTCCTTACGGAAACACTGAAGCTTTCTTT
. | TRBJ2-7 | . | TRBV7-9 | CASSSPGQPGTYEQYF | TGTGCCAGCAGCTCCCCGGGACAACCAGGCACCTACGAGCAGTACTTC
. | TRBJ1-2 | . | TRBV27 | CASLGGGGYTF | TGTGCCAGCCTCGGGGGAGGCGGCTACACCTTC
. | TRBJ2-6 | TRBD1 | TRBV7-2 | CASSRDRVLSGANVLTF | TGTGCCAGCAGCCGGGACAGGGTGCTCTCTGGGGCCAACGTCCTGACTTTC
once | TRBJ2-2 | . | TRBV9 | CASSVKGWNTGELFF | TGTGCCAGCAGCGTAAAGGGATGGAACACCGGGGAGCTGTTTTTT
once | TRBJ2-7 | . | TRBV7-8 | CASSSPGSLSHEQYF | TGTGCCAGCAGCTCCCCAGGGAGTTTGAGCCACGAGCAGTACTTC
. | TRBJ2-7 | . | TRBV29-1 | CSARDSGPYEQYF | TGCAGCGCTCGGGACTCGGGGCCCTACGAGCAGTACTTC
. | TRBJ1-3 | . | TRBV7-6 | CASSLEPPISGNLGNTIYF | TGTGCCAGCAGCTTAGAACCTCCTATCAGCGGTAACCTTGGAAACACCATATATTTT
. | TRBJ2-7 | . | TRBV6-1 | CASSALGLSYEQYF | TGTGCCAGCAGTGCTTTAGGGCTTTCCTACGAGCAGTACTTC
once | TRBJ1-4 | TRBD1 | TRBV6-1 | CASSRTGMDEKLFF | TGTGCCAGCAGTAGGACAGGGATGGATGAAAAACTGTTTTTT
. | TRBJ1-3 | . | TRBV4-1 | CASSPPTGFSGNTIYF | TGCGCCAGCAGCCCCCCCACAGGGTTCTCTGGAAACACCATATATTTT
. | TRBJ2-1 | TRBD2 | TRBV11-1 | CASSLRTSGRNEQFF | TGTGCCAGCAGCCTCCGGACTAGCGGGAGGAATGAGCAGTTCTTC
. | TRBJ1-4 | . | TRBV28 | CASSWHANEKLFF | TGTGCCAGCAGTTGGCACGCTAATGAAAAACTGTTTTTT
. | TRBJ2-5 | TRBD1 | TRBV9 | CASSVATRDRDETQYF | TGTGCCAGCAGCGTAGCTACTCGGGACAGGGATGAGACCCAGTACTTC
. | TRBJ2-5 | . | TRBV9 | CASSVGLQGRETQYF | TGTGCCAGCAGCGTAGGGTTGCAGGGCCGAGAGACCCAGTACTTC
. | TRBJ2-7 | TRBD2 | TRBV5-1 | CASSLNSGRPHEQYF | TGCGCCAGCAGCTTAAATAGCGGGAGGCCCCACGAGCAGTACTTC
once | TRBJ1-2 | . | TRBV7-9 | CASRGSGYGYTF | TGTGCGAGCCGGGGGTCAGGCTATGGCTACACCTTC
. | TRBJ2-7 | . | TRBV19 | CASSISPDYEQYF | TGTGCCAGTAGTATATCCCCTGATTACGAGCAGTACTTC
once | TRBJ2-1 | TRBD1 | TRBV27 | CASSLSRDRVGEQFF | TGTGCCAGCAGTTTATCCCGGGACAGGGTGGGTGAGCAGTTCTTC
. | TRBJ1-2 | TRBD1 | TRBV5-1 | CASSLTTGNYGYTF | TGCGCCAGCAGCTTGACGACAGGGAACTATGGCTACACCTTC
once | TRBJ2-7 | . | TRBV28 | CASSSRGLRGQYF | TGTGCCAGCAGTTCGCGCGGTCTACGAGGGCAGTACTTC
. | TRBJ2-3 | . | TRBV19 | CASSTGADTDTQYF | TGTGCCAGTAGTACAGGGGCGGACACAGATACGCAGTATTTT
once | TRBJ2-7 | . | TRBV11-2 | CASREGPGTRGRGSYEQYF | TGTGCCAGCAGGGAGGGACCCGGGACTAGGGGCAGGGGGTCCTACGAGCAGTACTTC
. | TRBJ2-1 | TRBD1 | TRBV29-1 | CSVPGQGLSEQFF | TGCAGCGTACCGGGACAGGGACTGAGTGAGCAGTTCTTC
once | TRBJ2-3 | . | TRBV29-1 | CSLRQVTTDTQYF | TGCAGCTTAAGACAGGTTACAACAGATACGCAGTATTTT
. | TRBJ2-5 | . | TRBV28 | CASSLRGRRETQYF | TGTGCCAGCAGTTTGAGGGGGAGAAGGGAGACCCAGTACTTC
. | TRBJ2-1 | TRBD1 | TRBV7-9 | CASSLVATGFDNEQFF | TGTGCCAGCAGCTTAGTCGCGACAGGGTTCGACAATGAGCAGTTCTTC
. | TRBJ2-7 | . | TRBV21-1 | CASSTRIKDRLVYEQYF | TGTGCCAGCAGCACTCGCATAAAGGACAGGTTGGTATACGAGCAGTACTTC
. | TRBJ1-3 | . | TRBV29-1 | CSVHTENSGNTIYF | TGCAGCGTACACACAGAAAACTCTGGAAACACCATATATTTT
once | TRBJ2-3 | . | TRBV19 | CASSILTPHTDTQYF | TGTGCCAGTAGTATCCTTACGCCACACACAGATACGCAGTATTTT
. | TRBJ1-1 | . | TRBV11-2 | CASSLAISGPRPNTEAFF | TGTGCCAGCAGCTTAGCAATATCGGGGCCGAGGCCGAACACTGAAGCTTTCTTT
. | TRBJ2-1 | TRBD2 | TRBV28 | CASRTRGGSSYNEQFF | TGTGCCAGCAGGACCCGGGGCGGGAGCTCCTACAATGAGCAGTTCTTC
. | TRBJ2-5 | TRBD2 | TRBV2 | CASRGILAGVLETQYF | TGTGCCAGCAGAGGAATACTAGCGGGAGTTTTAGAGACCCAGTACTTC
. | TRBJ2-7 | . | TRBV5-1 | CASSWRGGTNYEQYF | TGCGCCAGCAGCTGGCGCGGAGGAACCAACTACGAGCAGTACTTC